This TCR beta chain was obtained from a study of control samples from healthy donors and cancer patients. Using immunoSEQ multiplex PCR, the repertoire was profiled, and TCRdb retains in-frame clones only, with some absent. This sample yields fewer than 150,000 clones, of which roughly nine tenths are seen a single time; 7.8% belongs to the top ten. The germline gives CDR1 KGHDR, CDR2 SFDVKD. The CDR3 consists of 15 residues. Trimming stripped 2 bases from V and 5 bases from J, with 11 bases between. Sequencing was done on a sample of blood. The gene calls are TRBV24-1 and TRBJ1-4; D is uncertain. The TCR comes from a woman younger than 30 in good health. The CDR3, as DNA: TGTGCCACCAGTGATTCCCGCTACTTGAATGAAAAACTGTTTTTT. This encodes CATSDSRYLNEKLFF.